The rows below give T cell receptor beta chains drawn from one sample of a study of blood T cells in healthy people across ages. TCRdb redid the calling of the 5' RACE reads with MiXCR, one entry per CDR3 protein. The profile shows 800,000 to 900,000 distinct CDR3 sequences, less than 80% of them singletons. The specimen sequenced was blood. All receptors derive from a young man in good health. Both conserved end residues are part of each CDR3. D genes are given only for firm matches. Not every row has a clone size; where given, it reads once, few, many or a size class.

.	TRBV6-6	TRBJ2-6	.	CASRDGANVLTF	TGTGCCAGCAGAGATGGGGCCAACGTCCTGACTTTC
few	TRBV6-2/TRBV6-3	TRBJ2-5	TRBD1	CASTHNPGQQETQYF	TGTGCCAGCACTCATAATCCGGGACAGCAAGAGACCCAGTACTTC
few	TRBV28	TRBJ1-2	TRBD1	CASSLFGTGGNYGYTF	TGTGCCAGCAGTTTATTTGGGACAGGGGGAAACTATGGCTACACCTTC
few	TRBV20-1	TRBJ1-6	TRBD1	CSASGLGQGITPLHF	TGCAGTGCTAGTGGGTTGGGACAGGGGATCACACCCCTCCACTTT
few	TRBV29-1	TRBJ2-7	.	CSVVIRGGYEQYF	TGCAGCGTTGTTATCCGGGGTGGGTACGAGCAGTACTTC
.	TRBV29-1	TRBJ1-2	TRBD1	CSTGAGGNYGYTF	TGCAGCACTGGGGCAGGGGGAAACTATGGCTACACCTTC
few	TRBV7-3	TRBJ2-7	.	CASSFSQETEQYF	TGTGCCAGCAGCTTCTCACAGGAAACCGAGCAGTACTTC
few	TRBV12-3/TRBV12-4	TRBJ2-1	.	CASSFGHGKYNEQFF	TGTGCCAGCAGTTTTGGTCATGGGAAGTACAATGAGCAGTTCTTC
.	TRBV9	TRBJ2-1	.	CASTIDPGDEQFF	TGTGCCAGTACAATCGACCCAGGGGATGAGCAGTTCTTC
few	TRBV6-6	TRBJ2-1	.	CASTPFGGAYNEQFF	TGTGCCAGCACTCCTTTCGGGGGCGCCTACAATGAGCAGTTCTTC
.	TRBV7-8	TRBJ1-1	.	CASSLPGGDTEAFF	TGTGCCAGCAGCTTACCCGGGGGGGACACTGAAGCTTTCTTT
.	TRBV20-1	TRBJ2-3	TRBD2	CSARERGGVDTQYF	TGCAGTGCTAGAGAGCGGGGGGGCGTGGATACGCAGTATTTT
once	TRBV30	TRBJ2-7	.	CAWSVNVAEQYF	TGTGCCTGGAGTGTAAATGTAGCCGAGCAGTACTTC
.	TRBV7-2	TRBJ1-2	.	CTSSLAGVTNYGYTF	TGTACCAGCAGCTTAGCCGGGGTCACTAACTATGGCTACACCTTC
.	TRBV28	TRBJ1-2	TRBD1	CASRSGQGHGYTF	TGTGCCAGCAGGTCGGGACAGGGGCATGGCTACACCTTC
.	TRBV27	TRBJ1-4	.	CASRSTGQETEKLFF	TGTGCCAGCAGGTCAACAGGCCAGGAGACTGAAAAACTGTTTTTT
.	TRBV6-2/TRBV6-3	TRBJ1-2	.	CASSPGAYYGYTF	TGTGCCAGCAGCCCCGGCGCGTACTATGGCTACACCTTC
.	TRBV6-5	TRBJ1-1	.	CASRPPTETEAFF	TGTGCCAGCAGGCCACCGACAGAGACTGAAGCTTTCTTT
few	TRBV14	TRBJ1-2	.	CASDDGFYGYTF	TGTGCCAGCGACGACGGGTTCTATGGCTACACCTTC
few	TRBV6-2/TRBV6-3	TRBJ2-7	TRBD1	CASSSWTGAYEQYF	TGTGCCAGCAGTTCTTGGACAGGGGCCTACGAGCAGTACTTC
few	TRBV7-9	TRBJ1-4	TRBD1	CASSSGTGREKLFF	TGTGCCAGCAGCTCCGGGACAGGGCGGGAAAAACTGTTTTTT
.	TRBV2	TRBJ2-3	.	CASIRTGSTDTQYF	TGTGCCAGCATTCGGACTGGCAGCACAGATACGCAGTATTTT
few	TRBV4-3	TRBJ2-5	.	CASSRALVQETQYF	TGCGCCAGCAGCCGAGCCCTAGTACAAGAGACCCAGTACTTC
few	TRBV6-6	TRBJ2-5	TRBD1	CASSSDRGQETQYF	TGTGCCAGCAGTAGCGACAGGGGGCAAGAGACCCAGTACTTC
.	TRBV2	TRBJ2-2	TRBD1	CASTEQGRTGELFF	TGTGCCAGCACAGAACAGGGGCGAACCGGGGAGCTGTTTTTT
few	TRBV20-1	TRBJ2-7	TRBD1	CSAPGTGGYEQYF	TGCAGTGCTCCCGGGACAGGGGGCTACGAGCAGTACTTC
once	TRBV14	TRBJ2-3	TRBD2	CASSLSGINTDTQYF	TGTGCCAGCAGCCTTAGCGGGATCAACACAGATACGCAGTATTTT
.	TRBV6-6	TRBJ2-7	TRBD1	CASSYTRTGSNDEQYF	TGTGCCAGCAGTTACACCCGGACAGGGTCGAATGACGAGCAGTACTTC
.	TRBV12-3/TRBV12-4	TRBJ1-2	.	CASSSRAGNYGYTF	TGTGCCAGCAGTTCTCGGGCGGGGAACTATGGCTACACCTTC